The source of this T cell receptor (beta chain) is a study of blood T cell repertoires in COVID-19. Turning to the study itself: Sites across the United States, Italy and Spain contributed samples from acute and convalescent COVID-19. The cDNA or gDNA used as material had been derived from T cells, B-cell-depleted T cells, or PBMCs.

As handled by the study authors: From reference gene primer amplification, estimates of nucleated cell counts were derived. Clones were sequenced by immunoSEQ multiplex PCR, and TCRdb holds only the in-frame ones, with some missing. That table gives V, J and clone size, and the DNA gave D and trimming. The table shows over 150,000 clones, with approximately 80% occurring only once. This TCR was sampled from a human donor with acute or convalescent COVID-19. The donor label of this sample is uncertain. The sample taken for sequencing was peripheral blood.

The chain's CDR3 is CASSPQNTEAFF. The CDR3 DNA reads TGTGCCAGCTCACCTCAGAACACTGAAGCTTTCTTT. This chain connects TRBV18 to TRBJ1-1; D is uncertain. Deletions cut 3 bases from V and 1 base from J, with 3 bases between. The CDR3 is 12 amino acids. The germline CDR1 and CDR2 sequences are KGHSH and LQKENI.